A selection of T cell receptor beta chains follows, all from one sample in a study of T-cell memory formation after mild COVID-19. MiXCR was run by TCRdb on the 5' RACE reads, yielding one entry per CDR3 protein. In the table there are fewer than 150,000 distinct CDR3 sequences, 22% of which are singletons. Sequencing was carried out using PBMCs or a T cell subset sorted from them (not recorded which). All receptors come from a young man who had mild COVID-19 (a few samples of this study predate the infection). Cell type and time point are not known. CDR3s include the opening cysteine and the closing phenylalanine or tryptophan. The D gene is left open where the match is weak. Not all rows give a size; the values are once, few, many and, for expanded clones, a class.

j_call: TRBJ1-2; clone_size: -; cdr3_length: 16; v_call: TRBV4-1; d_call: -; cdr3_aa: CASSQVAGLLDYGYTF; cdr3_nt: TGCGCCAGCAGCCAAGTAGCAGGGTTACTAGACTATGGCTACACCTTC
j_call: TRBJ2-1; clone_size: few; cdr3_length: 14; v_call: TRBV9; d_call: -; cdr3_aa: CASSVQGGYNEQFF; cdr3_nt: TGTGCCAGCAGCGTACAGGGCGGGTACAATGAGCAGTTCTTC
j_call: TRBJ2-2; clone_size: few; cdr3_length: 16; v_call: TRBV6-6; d_call: -; cdr3_aa: CASSYSWEEDAGELFF; cdr3_nt: TGTGCCAGCAGTTACTCGTGGGAGGAGGACGCCGGGGAGCTGTTTTTT
j_call: TRBJ2-3; clone_size: -; cdr3_length: 14; v_call: TRBV15; d_call: TRBD2; cdr3_aa: CATGRTRGTDTQYF; cdr3_nt: TGTGCCACTGGAAGGACTAGGGGCACAGATACGCAGTATTTT
j_call: TRBJ1-5; clone_size: -; cdr3_length: 13; v_call: TRBV6-2/TRBV6-3; d_call: -; cdr3_aa: CASSQGTNQPQHF; cdr3_nt: TGTGCCAGCAGTCAAGGTACCAATCAGCCCCAGCATTTT
j_call: TRBJ2-3; clone_size: -; cdr3_length: 13; v_call: TRBV12-3/TRBV12-4; d_call: TRBD2; cdr3_aa: CASISGVTDTQYF; cdr3_nt: TGTGCCAGTATTAGCGGGGTGACAGATACGCAGTATTTT
j_call: TRBJ2-1; clone_size: few; cdr3_length: 14; v_call: TRBV5-1; d_call: TRBD1; cdr3_aa: CASGTGTGNNEQFF; cdr3_nt: TGCGCCAGCGGAACCGGGACAGGGAACAATGAGCAGTTCTTC
j_call: TRBJ1-1; clone_size: few; cdr3_length: 15; v_call: TRBV6-6; d_call: -; cdr3_aa: CASSTGTPVGTEAFF; cdr3_nt: TGTGCCAGCAGCACCGGGACACCTGTCGGCACTGAAGCTTTCTTT
j_call: TRBJ1-1; clone_size: few; cdr3_length: 15; v_call: TRBV19; d_call: -; cdr3_aa: CASSIVEGRNTEAFF; cdr3_nt: TGTGCCAGTAGTATAGTAGAGGGGCGGAACACTGAAGCTTTCTTT
j_call: TRBJ2-2; clone_size: few; cdr3_length: 17; v_call: TRBV6-5; d_call: TRBD1; cdr3_aa: CASSLPSGTGGSGELFF; cdr3_nt: TGTGCCAGCAGTTTACCCTCCGGGACAGGGGGTTCCGGGGAGCTGTTTTTT
j_call: TRBJ1-4; clone_size: -; cdr3_length: 13; v_call: TRBV5-5; d_call: -; cdr3_aa: CASRAPEGEKLFF; cdr3_nt: TGTGCCAGCAGGGCCCCGGAGGGTGAAAAACTGTTTTTT
j_call: TRBJ2-1; clone_size: many; cdr3_length: 14; v_call: TRBV4-3; d_call: -; cdr3_aa: CASSQSGLSPEQFF; cdr3_nt: TGCGCCAGCAGCCAATCCGGACTCTCTCCTGAGCAGTTCTTC
j_call: TRBJ2-2; clone_size: -; cdr3_length: 16; v_call: TRBV5-1; d_call: -; cdr3_aa: CASSRYGTPNTGELFF; cdr3_nt: TGCGCCAGCAGCAGATATGGGACACCGAACACCGGGGAGCTGTTTTTT
j_call: TRBJ2-7; clone_size: many; cdr3_length: 13; v_call: TRBV7-9; d_call: -; cdr3_aa: CASSLRPPYEQYF; cdr3_nt: TGTGCCAGCAGCTTACGGCCGCCCTACGAGCAGTACTTC
j_call: TRBJ2-4; clone_size: few; cdr3_length: 13; v_call: TRBV27; d_call: -; cdr3_aa: CASSLGGANIQYF; cdr3_nt: TGTGCCAGCAGTTTAGGGGGGGCGAACATTCAGTACTTC
j_call: TRBJ1-2; clone_size: -; cdr3_length: 14; v_call: TRBV12-3/TRBV12-4; d_call: -; cdr3_aa: CASSGSAEIYGYAF; cdr3_nt: TGTGCCAGCAGCGGTTCCGCCGAAATTTATGGCTATGCCTTC
j_call: TRBJ2-1; clone_size: few; cdr3_length: 14; v_call: TRBV10-2; d_call: -; cdr3_aa: CASTQGSPYNEQFF; cdr3_nt: TGCGCCAGCACCCAGGGGAGTCCCTACAATGAGCAGTTCTTC
j_call: TRBJ2-6; clone_size: many; cdr3_length: 18; v_call: TRBV6-4; d_call: -; cdr3_aa: CASTPSGASLSGANVLTF; cdr3_nt: TGTGCCAGCACACCTTCGGGAGCTTCCCTCTCTGGGGCCAACGTCCTGACTTTC
j_call: TRBJ1-1; clone_size: -; cdr3_length: 13; v_call: TRBV4-1; d_call: -; cdr3_aa: CASSQEGTSEAFF; cdr3_nt: TGCGCCAGCAGCCAAGAAGGGACATCTGAAGCTTTCTTT
j_call: TRBJ2-6; clone_size: -; cdr3_length: 15; v_call: TRBV6-1; d_call: -; cdr3_aa: CASSERGSGANVLTF; cdr3_nt: TGTGCCAGCAGTGAACGGGGCTCTGGGGCCAACGTCCTGACTTTC
j_call: TRBJ2-3; clone_size: -; cdr3_length: 17; v_call: TRBV4-2; d_call: -; cdr3_aa: CASSTPGAGALTDTQYF; cdr3_nt: TGTGCCAGCAGCACTCCCGGGGCGGGGGCCCTGACAGATACGCAGTATTTT
j_call: TRBJ2-6; clone_size: -; cdr3_length: 16; v_call: TRBV6-2/TRBV6-3; d_call: -; cdr3_aa: CASSYSFEAGANVLTF; cdr3_nt: TGTGCCAGCAGTTACTCTTTCGAAGCTGGGGCCAACGTCCTGACTTTC
j_call: TRBJ1-2; clone_size: -; cdr3_length: 12; v_call: TRBV5-1; d_call: -; cdr3_aa: CASSTRGSGYTF; cdr3_nt: TGCGCCAGCAGCACCAGGGGAAGTGGCTACACCTTC
j_call: TRBJ1-6; clone_size: -; cdr3_length: 16; v_call: TRBV4-1; d_call: -; cdr3_aa: CASSQERGQDHSPLHF; cdr3_nt: TGCGCCAGCAGCCAAGAGAGGGGTCAGGATCACTCACCCCTCCACTTT
j_call: TRBJ2-1; clone_size: -; cdr3_length: 14; v_call: TRBV7-9; d_call: -; cdr3_aa: CASSPTGEYNEQFF; cdr3_nt: TGTGCCAGCAGCCCAACGGGGGAATACAATGAGCAGTTCTTC
j_call: TRBJ2-2; clone_size: -; cdr3_length: 15; v_call: TRBV7-2; d_call: -; cdr3_aa: CASSFISANTGELFF; cdr3_nt: TGTGCCAGCAGCTTTATCTCAGCGAACACCGGGGAGCTGTTTTTT
j_call: TRBJ2-3; clone_size: few; cdr3_length: 15; v_call: TRBV4-3; d_call: TRBD2; cdr3_aa: CASSQGLADTDTQYF; cdr3_nt: TGCGCCAGCAGCCAAGGACTAGCGGACACAGATACGCAGTATTTT
j_call: TRBJ1-4; clone_size: once; cdr3_length: 14; v_call: TRBV27; d_call: -; cdr3_aa: CASSWGGGAEKLFF; cdr3_nt: TGTGCCAGCAGTTGGGGAGGGGGAGCCGAAAAACTGTTTTTT
j_call: TRBJ1-5; clone_size: -; cdr3_length: 13; v_call: TRBV12-3/TRBV12-4; d_call: -; cdr3_aa: CASSYFANQPQHF; cdr3_nt: TGTGCCAGCAGTTATTTTGCTAATCAGCCCCAGCATTTT
j_call: TRBJ2-3; clone_size: -; cdr3_length: 12; v_call: TRBV24-1; d_call: -; cdr3_aa: CATSEGDSTQYF; cdr3_nt: TGTGCCACCAGTGAAGGTGACTCCACGCAGTATTTT
j_call: TRBJ1-5; clone_size: -; cdr3_length: 14; v_call: TRBV7-9; d_call: -; cdr3_aa: CASSFQGIGQPQHF; cdr3_nt: TGTGCCAGCAGCTTTCAGGGAATAGGTCAGCCCCAGCATTTT
j_call: TRBJ1-1; clone_size: -; cdr3_length: 13; v_call: TRBV6-2/TRBV6-3; d_call: -; cdr3_aa: CASNQGMWTEAFF; cdr3_nt: TGTGCCAGCAATCAGGGGATGTGGACTGAAGCTTTCTTT
j_call: TRBJ2-2; clone_size: few; cdr3_length: 13; v_call: TRBV5-5; d_call: TRBD1; cdr3_aa: CASNQGATGELFF; cdr3_nt: TGTGCCAGCAACCAGGGGGCCACCGGGGAGCTGTTTTTT
j_call: TRBJ2-1; clone_size: few; cdr3_length: 15; v_call: TRBV14; d_call: -; cdr3_aa: CASSQGQGLYNEQFF; cdr3_nt: TGTGCCAGCAGCCAAGGGCAGGGGCTTTACAATGAGCAGTTCTTC
j_call: TRBJ1-2; clone_size: few; cdr3_length: 13; v_call: TRBV12-3/TRBV12-4; d_call: -; cdr3_aa: CASSSGGIVSYTF; cdr3_nt: TGTGCCAGCAGCTCCGGGGGGATAGTGAGCTACACCTTC
j_call: TRBJ2-7; clone_size: -; cdr3_length: 15; v_call: TRBV6-5; d_call: TRBD2; cdr3_aa: CASSHRDLAAYEQYF; cdr3_nt: TGTGCCAGCAGTCACCGGGATCTAGCGGCCTACGAGCAGTACTTC
j_call: TRBJ2-3; clone_size: -; cdr3_length: 16; v_call: TRBV6-5; d_call: TRBD2; cdr3_aa: CASRPGGSYNADTQYF; cdr3_nt: TGTGCCAGCAGACCGGGGGGATCATATAATGCAGATACGCAGTATTTT
j_call: TRBJ1-1; clone_size: once; cdr3_length: 15; v_call: TRBV7-3; d_call: TRBD1; cdr3_aa: CASSLRSTGGTEAFF; cdr3_nt: TGTGCCAGCAGCTTAAGGTCGACAGGGGGGACTGAAGCTTTCTTT
j_call: TRBJ2-3; clone_size: -; cdr3_length: 13; v_call: TRBV29-1; d_call: -; cdr3_aa: CSVGFGGADTQYF; cdr3_nt: TGCAGCGTTGGGTTCGGGGGAGCAGATACGCAGTATTTT
j_call: TRBJ2-1; clone_size: -; cdr3_length: 14; v_call: TRBV4-3; d_call: -; cdr3_aa: CASSQDAGPNEQFF; cdr3_nt: TGCGCCAGCAGCCAAGACGCCGGACCCAATGAGCAGTTCTTC
j_call: TRBJ2-3; clone_size: -; cdr3_length: 16; v_call: TRBV4-1; d_call: -; cdr3_aa: CASSQPLDTEEDTQYF; cdr3_nt: TGCGCCAGCAGCCAACCACTGGACACAGAGGAAGATACGCAGTATTTT
j_call: TRBJ2-7; clone_size: few; cdr3_length: 15; v_call: TRBV7-8; d_call: -; cdr3_aa: CASTSRTSSSYEQYF; cdr3_nt: TGTGCCAGCACCTCTCGGACTTCCAGCTCCTACGAGCAGTACTTC
j_call: TRBJ2-5; clone_size: -; cdr3_length: 15; v_call: TRBV9; d_call: -; cdr3_aa: CASSARGAGRETQYF; cdr3_nt: TGTGCCAGCAGCGCCAGGGGGGCAGGGCGGGAGACCCAGTACTTC
j_call: TRBJ1-1; clone_size: -; cdr3_length: 14; v_call: TRBV12-3/TRBV12-4; d_call: -; cdr3_aa: CASSLTIEGPEAFF; cdr3_nt: TGTGCCAGCAGTTTAACAATTGAGGGCCCTGAAGCTTTCTTT
j_call: TRBJ2-5; clone_size: few; cdr3_length: 16; v_call: TRBV12-3/TRBV12-4; d_call: TRBD1; cdr3_aa: CASSPNRGREQETQYF; cdr3_nt: TGTGCCAGCAGCCCTAACAGGGGGCGGGAGCAAGAGACCCAGTACTTC
j_call: TRBJ2-1; clone_size: -; cdr3_length: 13; v_call: TRBV28; d_call: -; cdr3_aa: CASGAWVYNEQFF; cdr3_nt: TGTGCCAGCGGGGCTTGGGTCTACAATGAGCAGTTCTTC
j_call: TRBJ2-3; clone_size: -; cdr3_length: 14; v_call: TRBV6-5; d_call: TRBD2; cdr3_aa: CASSYGGEGDTQYF; cdr3_nt: TGTGCCAGCAGTTATGGAGGGGAGGGAGATACGCAGTATTTT
j_call: TRBJ1-1; clone_size: -; cdr3_length: 14; v_call: TRBV6-2/TRBV6-3; d_call: -; cdr3_aa: CASNPGLISTEAFF; cdr3_nt: TGTGCCAGCAACCCGGGACTCATTAGCACTGAAGCTTTCTTT
j_call: TRBJ2-7; clone_size: many; cdr3_length: 12; v_call: TRBV20-1; d_call: -; cdr3_aa: CSARDFSYEQYF; cdr3_nt: TGCAGTGCTAGAGACTTTTCCTACGAGCAGTACTTC